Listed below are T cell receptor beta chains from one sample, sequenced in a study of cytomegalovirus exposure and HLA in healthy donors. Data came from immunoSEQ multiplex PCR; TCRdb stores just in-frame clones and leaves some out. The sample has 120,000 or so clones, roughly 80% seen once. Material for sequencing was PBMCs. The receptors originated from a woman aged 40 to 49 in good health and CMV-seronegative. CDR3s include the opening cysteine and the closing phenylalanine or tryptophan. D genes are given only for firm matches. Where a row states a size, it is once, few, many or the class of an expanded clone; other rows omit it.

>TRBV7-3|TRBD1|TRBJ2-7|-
TGTGCCAGCAGCTGGTACGAGGGGGCCGGGGAGCAGTACTTC
CASSWYEGAGEQYF
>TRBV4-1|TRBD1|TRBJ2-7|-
TGCGCCAGCAGCCAAGCCGGGAGTGGGGACAGGGGCGAGCAGTACTTC
CASSQAGSGDRGEQYF
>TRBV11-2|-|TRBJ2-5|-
TGTGCCAGCGCTTCTCTGGCCGTCCAAGAGACCCAGTACTTC
CASASLAVQETQYF
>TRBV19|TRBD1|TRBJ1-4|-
TGTGCCAGTAGCCCTAAAACCGGGACAGGGTTTGAAAAACTGTTTTTT
CASSPKTGTGFEKLFF
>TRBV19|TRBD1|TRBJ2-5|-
TGTGCCAGTAGTATAGGACAGGGGTCCTCAGGGTTTCTTGAGACCCAGTACTTC
CASSIGQGSSGFLETQYF
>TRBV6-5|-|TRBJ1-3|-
TGTGCCAGCAGTGAACGTAGGGAGGGAAACACCATATATTTT
CASSERREGNTIYF
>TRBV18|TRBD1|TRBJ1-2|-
TGTGCCAGCTCACCGGGGGGACAGACGACCTTCGGTGGCTACACCTTC
CASSPGGQTTFGGYTF
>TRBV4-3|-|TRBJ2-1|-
TGCGCCAGCAGCCCGATGCGGCGGGATGAGCAGTTCTTC
CASSPMRRDEQFF
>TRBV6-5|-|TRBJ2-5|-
TGTGCCAGCAGTTACCAGGGGTCGGCCCAGTACTTC
CASSYQGSAQYF
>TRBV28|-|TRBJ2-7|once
TGTGCCAGCAGTTTTGGGGGAGGCGCGGGCAGCTCCTACGAGCAGTACTTC
CASSFGGGAGSSYEQYF
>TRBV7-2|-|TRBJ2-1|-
TGTGCCAGCAGCCTAGGACAGATCAATGAGCAGTTCTTC
CASSLGQINEQFF
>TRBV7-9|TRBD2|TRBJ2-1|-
TGTGCCAGCAGCGTTTACCTAGCGGGAGTAGATGAGCAGTTCTTC
CASSVYLAGVDEQFF
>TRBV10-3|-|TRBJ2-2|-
TGTGCCATCAGTGAGAGTAGGGGTGTCGGGAACACCGGGGAGCTGTTTTTT
CAISESRGVGNTGELFF
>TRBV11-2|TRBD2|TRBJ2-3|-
TGTGCCAGCAGCTTAGTCGAGCGGGGGGGTCGAGATACGCAGTATTTT
CASSLVERGGRDTQYF
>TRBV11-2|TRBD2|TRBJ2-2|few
TGTGCCAGCAGCTTAGCAGCGGGGGGCCTGAACACCGGGGAGCTGTTTTTT
CASSLAAGGLNTGELFF
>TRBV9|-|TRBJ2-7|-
TGTGCCAGCAGCGTCTCATGGCACTCCTACGAGCAGTACTTC
CASSVSWHSYEQYF
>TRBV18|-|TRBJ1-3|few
TGTGCCAGCTCACCTTACTCACAGGGCCTCTCTGGAAACACCATATATTTT
CASSPYSQGLSGNTIYF
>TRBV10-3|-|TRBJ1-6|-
TGTGCCACCTTAGAGGCGGGGAACAATTCACCCCTCCACTTT
CATLEAGNNSPLHF
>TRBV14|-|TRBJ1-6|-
TGTGCCAGCAGTCATGCCGGGACACCCTATAATTCACCCCTCCACTTT
CASSHAGTPYNSPLHF
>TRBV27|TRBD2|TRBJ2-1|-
TGTGCCAGCAGTTCAAAACTAGCGGGAGGTCCCCGCAATGAGCAGTTCTTC
CASSSKLAGGPRNEQFF
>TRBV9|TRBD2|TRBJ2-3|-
TGTGCCAGCAGCGTCCGGGGGGGCCTCGGCACAGATACGCAGTATTTT
CASSVRGGLGTDTQYF
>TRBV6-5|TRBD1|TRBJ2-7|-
TGTGCCAGCGGGATCTCGGGACAGACCCACGAGCAGTACTTC
CASGISGQTHEQYF
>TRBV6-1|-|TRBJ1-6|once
TGTGCCAGCAGTGAAGCCTACGGGGGGTTCTCCTATAATTCACCCCTCCACTTT
CASSEAYGGFSYNSPLHF
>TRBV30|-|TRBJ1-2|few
TGTGCCTGGAGCCTCGACAGCTATGGCTACACCTTC
CAWSLDSYGYTF
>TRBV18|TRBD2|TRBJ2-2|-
TGTGCCAGCTCACCACCCGGGAGGGGGTACACCGGGGAGCTGTTTTTT
CASSPPGRGYTGELFF
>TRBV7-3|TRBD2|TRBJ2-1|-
TGTGCCAGCAGCCAGACTAGCCGGAGGGGCAATGAGCAGTTCTTC
CASSQTSRRGNEQFF
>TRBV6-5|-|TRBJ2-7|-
TGTGCCAGCAGTTACTCGTTCGGGGGTGGGCCCTACGAGCAGTACTTC
CASSYSFGGGPYEQYF